The rows below give T cell receptor beta chains drawn from one sample of a study of shared clonotypes between healthy human individuals. Assay used: immunoSEQ multiplex PCR; TCRdb lists only in-frame clones, some missing. The sample lists about 600,000 clones, roughly 79% occurring once. Input material: PBMCs. The source of these receptors is a woman in her thirties or forties in good health. Some clones in this sample may be carry-over from other donors' samples. The CDR3 runs from the conserved cysteine through the conserved F or W. The D gene is left open where the match is weak. Clone size is given for some rows only: seen once, a few or many times, or a class if the clone is expanded.

TRBV2,.,many,TRBJ2-2,CASSVAAGELFF,TGTGCCAGCAGTGTGGCCGCCGGGGAGCTGTTTTTT
TRBV28,.,.,TRBJ1-1,CASSLWQVNTEAFF,TGTGCCAGCAGTTTATGGCAGGTGAACACTGAAGCTTTCTTT
TRBV28,.,.,TRBJ1-2,CASSWGGHLGYTF,TGTGCCAGCAGTTGGGGCGGACATCTTGGCTACACCTTC
TRBV9,.,.,TRBJ2-1,CASSSSGSSYNEQFF,TGTGCCAGCAGCTCGAGCGGCAGCTCCTACAATGAGCAGTTCTTC
TRBV6-1,TRBD1,.,TRBJ1-2,CASSGDRVRTVGYTF,TGTGCCAGCAGTGGCGACAGGGTAAGAACAGTTGGCTACACCTTC
TRBV18,.,.,TRBJ1-1,CASSPGNTGKNTEAFF,TGTGCCAGCTCACCAGGTAACACGGGAAAGAACACTGAAGCTTTCTTT
TRBV19,.,.,TRBJ2-7,CASSIGSSFDEQYF,TGTGCCAGTAGTATAGGCTCGTCCTTCGACGAGCAGTACTTC
TRBV28,.,.,TRBJ1-2,CASSRNRDGYTF,TGTGCCAGCAGTCGCAACAGGGATGGCTACACCTTC
TRBV9,.,once,TRBJ2-3,CASARGFRTDTQYF,TGTGCCAGCGCCAGGGGTTTTCGCACAGATACGCAGTATTTT
TRBV28,TRBD1,.,TRBJ1-4,CASRTSYEGAEKLFF,TGTGCCAGCAGGACGAGCTACGAGGGGGCCGAAAAACTGTTTTTT
TRBV29-1,TRBD1,.,TRBJ1-2,CSVDGQGYGYTF,TGCAGCGTTGATGGACAGGGCTATGGCTACACCTTC
TRBV5-3,TRBD2,.,TRBJ2-7,CARSSGLAGGKGSCEQYF,TGTGCCAGAAGCTCGGGACTAGCGGGAGGAAAGGGATCGTGCGAGCAGTACTTC
TRBV11-2,TRBD2,.,TRBJ2-1,CASSFREGSYNEQFF,TGTGCCAGCAGCTTCCGGGAGGGCTCCTACAATGAGCAGTTCTTC
TRBV5-1,.,.,TRBJ1-1,CASSLDGRNTEAFF,TGCGCCAGCAGCTTGGATGGCCGGAACACTGAAGCTTTCTTT
TRBV7-9,.,.,TRBJ1-2,CASSTPQAGKGYTF,TGTGCCAGCAGCACCCCCCAGGCGGGGAAGGGCTACACCTTC